Listed here are 6 T cell receptor beta chains from one sample, sequenced in a study of neurological immune-mediated disorders. TCRdb ran MiXCR on the 5' RACE reads and lists one entry per CDR3 protein. This repertoire shows 55,000 or so distinct CDR3 sequences, around 4.4% found once; its top ten account for 2.5% to 3%. Sequences were obtained from PBMCs. The receptors were sampled from a man aged 45 to 65 with multiple sclerosis.

The table lists this clonotype with many counts. The rearrangement uses TRBV5-6 and TRBJ2-1, with TRBD2 as a possible D gene (6 bases). V lost 1 base, J lost 0 bases, and 11 bases lay in between. This CDR3 contains 16 residues. Germline CDR1 and CDR2: SGHDT and YYEEEE. CDR3 nucleotides: TGTGCCAGCAGCTTGTCGGGAGTGAGCTCCTACAATGAGCAGTTCTTC. As protein: CASSLSGVSSYNEQFF.

Relative to its sample, this clonotype is medium-sized. The chain employs TRBV20-1 and TRBJ2-7, with a possible D match to TRBD2 (6 bases). The V gene's germline CDR1 is DFQATT and CDR2 SNEGSKA (reference sequence). The CDR3 sequence is 12 residues long. V gave up 1 base and J gave up 4 bases, with 8 bases separating them. The CDR3 DNA follows: TGCAGTGCTAGAGGGGCGGGGTACGAGCAGTACTTC. It encodes CSARGAGYEQYF.

Many counts were recorded for this clonotype. This chain joins TRBV5-6 and TRBJ1-4; D call uncertain. Germline CDR1 reads SGHDT; CDR2 reads YYEEEE. Deletions cut 2 bases from V and 8 bases from J, with 13 bases between. CDR3 length equals 14 residues. As DNA, the CDR3 is TGTGCCAGCAGCTTAGGTCCGGTTGACGAAAAACTGTTTTTT. This sequence encodes CASSLGPVDEKLFF.

This clonotype was found many times. The V gene is TRBV6-6, the J gene TRBJ2-1, with 10 bases fitting TRBD2. Germline V lookup: CDR1 MNHNY, CDR2 SVGAGI (reference sequence). This CDR3 is built from 16 residues. The ends lost 0 bases at V and 3 bases at J; junction bases unmatched: 2. CDR3 sequence: CASSYSLAGDYNEQFF. The CDR3 DNA reads as TGTGCCAGCAGTTACTCTCTAGCGGGGGACTACAATGAGCAGTTCTTC.

This clonotype was seen many times. V and J are TRBV5-1 and TRBJ2-5; 8 nucleotides line up with TRBD1. Losses at the gene ends were 0 bases for V and 5 bases for J; bases not matched to a gene: 3. The V gene's germline CDR1 is SGHRS and CDR2 YFSETQ. The length of the CDR3 is 14 residues. The CDR3 sequence is CASSLAGQGETQYF. CDR3 bases: TGCGCCAGCAGCTTGGCCGGACAGGGCGAGACCCAGTACTTC.

This clonotype has ten or more counts. V usage is TRBV7-9 and J usage is TRBJ1-4; TRBD1 aligns across 11 bases. The CDR3 has 14 amino acids. The V segment lost 6 bases and the J segment 7 bases; nucleotides outside the gene matches: 4. Germline-derived CDR1 and CDR2 are SEHNR and FQNEAQ (reference sequence). CDR3 sequence: CASRPGTGGEKLFF. CDR3 nucleotide sequence: TGTGCCAGCAGGCCCGGGACAGGGGGTGAAAAACTGTTTTTT.